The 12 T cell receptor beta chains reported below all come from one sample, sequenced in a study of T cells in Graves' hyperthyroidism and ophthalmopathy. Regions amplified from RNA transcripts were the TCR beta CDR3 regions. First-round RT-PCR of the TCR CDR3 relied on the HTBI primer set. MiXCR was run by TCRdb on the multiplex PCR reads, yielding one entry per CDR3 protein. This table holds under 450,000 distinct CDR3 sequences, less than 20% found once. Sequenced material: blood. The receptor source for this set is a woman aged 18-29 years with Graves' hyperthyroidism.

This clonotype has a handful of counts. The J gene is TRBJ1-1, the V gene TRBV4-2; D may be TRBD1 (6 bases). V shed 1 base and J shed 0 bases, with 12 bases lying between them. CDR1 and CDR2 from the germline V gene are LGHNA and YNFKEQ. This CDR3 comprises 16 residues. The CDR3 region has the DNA TGTGCCAGCAGCCAAGTTGGGACATTGATGAACACTGAAGCTTTCTTT. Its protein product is CASSQVGTLMNTEAFF.

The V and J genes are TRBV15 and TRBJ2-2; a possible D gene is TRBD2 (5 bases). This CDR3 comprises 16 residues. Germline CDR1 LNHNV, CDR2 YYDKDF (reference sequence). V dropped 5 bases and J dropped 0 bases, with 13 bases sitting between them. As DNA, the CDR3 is TGTGCCACCAGCCGTGAACTAGGCTCGAACACCGGGGAGCTGTTTTTT. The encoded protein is CATSRELGSNTGELFF.

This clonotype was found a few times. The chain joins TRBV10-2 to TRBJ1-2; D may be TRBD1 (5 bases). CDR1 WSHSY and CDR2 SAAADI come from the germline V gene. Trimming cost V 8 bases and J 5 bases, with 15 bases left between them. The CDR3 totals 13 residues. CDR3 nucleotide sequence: TGCGCCAGCCGACCGGGGACGGAGTATGGCTACACCTTC. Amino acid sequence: CASRPGTEYGYTF.

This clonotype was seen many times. CDR3 nucleotides: TGTGCCAGCAGCAAGGATACAGTCACAGATACGCAGTATTTT. Encoded protein: CASSKDTVTDTQYF. The chain carries TRBV11-1 and TRBJ2-3; D uncertain. V lost 5 bases, J lost 2 bases, and 11 bases lay in between. Germline CDR1 and CDR2: SGHAT and FQDESV (reference sequence). The CDR3 length is 14 residues. Looking up the rest from reference TRBV11-1 and TRBJ2-3 gives the full variable domain: EAEVAQSPRYKITEKSQAVAFWCDPISGHATLYWYRQILGQGPELLVQFQDESVVDDSQLPKDRFSAERLKGVDSTLKIQPAELGDSAMYLCASSKDTVTDTQYFGPGTRLTVL.

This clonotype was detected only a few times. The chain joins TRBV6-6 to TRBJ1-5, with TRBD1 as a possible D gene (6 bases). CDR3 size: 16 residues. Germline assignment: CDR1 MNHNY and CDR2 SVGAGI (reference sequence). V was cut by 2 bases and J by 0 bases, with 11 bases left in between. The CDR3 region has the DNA TGTGCCAGCAGTTACCCAGGGGAGAATAGCAATCAGCCCCAGCATTTT. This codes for CASSYPGENSNQPQHF.

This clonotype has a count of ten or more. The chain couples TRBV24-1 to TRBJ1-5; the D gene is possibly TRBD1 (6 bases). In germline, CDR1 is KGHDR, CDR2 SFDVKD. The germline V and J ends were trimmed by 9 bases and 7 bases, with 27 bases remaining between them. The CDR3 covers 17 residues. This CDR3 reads CATRYPWGPGEGQPQHF. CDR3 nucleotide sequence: TGTGCCACCCGATACCCCTGGGGGCCAGGGGAAGGGCAGCCCCAGCATTTT.

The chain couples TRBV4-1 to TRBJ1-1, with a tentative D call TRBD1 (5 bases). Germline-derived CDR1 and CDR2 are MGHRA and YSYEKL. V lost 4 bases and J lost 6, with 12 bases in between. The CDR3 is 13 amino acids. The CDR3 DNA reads TGCGCCAGCAGCCGAATCGGGGGACCTGAAGCTTTCTTT. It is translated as CASSRIGGPEAFF.

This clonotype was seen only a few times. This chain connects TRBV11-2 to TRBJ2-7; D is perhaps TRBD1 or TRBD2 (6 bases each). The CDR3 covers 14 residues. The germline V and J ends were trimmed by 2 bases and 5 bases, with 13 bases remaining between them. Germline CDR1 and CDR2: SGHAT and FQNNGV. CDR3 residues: CASSLPGAKHEQYF. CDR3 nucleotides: TGTGCCAGCAGCTTACCGGGGGCGAAGCACGAGCAGTACTTC.

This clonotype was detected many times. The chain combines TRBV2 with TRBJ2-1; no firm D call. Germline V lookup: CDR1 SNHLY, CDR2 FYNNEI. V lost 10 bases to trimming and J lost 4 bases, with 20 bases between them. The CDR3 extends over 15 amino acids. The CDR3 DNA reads TGTGCCACCTCAAGCCTAGGCTTCGAGTACAATGAGCAGTTCTTC. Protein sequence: CATSSLGFEYNEQFF.

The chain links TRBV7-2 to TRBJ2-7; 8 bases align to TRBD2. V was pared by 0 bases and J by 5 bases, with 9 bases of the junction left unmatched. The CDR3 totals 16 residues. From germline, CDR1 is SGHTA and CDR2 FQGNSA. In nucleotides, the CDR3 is TGTGCCAGCAGCTTAGCAGGTCGGGGGGGCTTCCACGAGCAGTACTTC. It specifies CASSLAGRGGFHEQYF.

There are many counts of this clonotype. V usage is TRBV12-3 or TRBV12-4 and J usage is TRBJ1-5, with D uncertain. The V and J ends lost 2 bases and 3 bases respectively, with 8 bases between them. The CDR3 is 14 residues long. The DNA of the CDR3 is TGTGCCAGCAGTTTATTTCGGGACAATCAGCCCCAGCATTTT. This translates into CASSLFRDNQPQHF.

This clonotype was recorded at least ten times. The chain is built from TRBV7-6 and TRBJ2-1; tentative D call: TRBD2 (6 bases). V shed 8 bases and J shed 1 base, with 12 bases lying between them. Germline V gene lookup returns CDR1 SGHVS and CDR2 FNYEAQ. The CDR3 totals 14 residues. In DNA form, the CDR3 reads TGTGCCAGCGGGACTGGACCATCCTACAATGAGCAGTTCTTC. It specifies CASGTGPSYNEQFF.